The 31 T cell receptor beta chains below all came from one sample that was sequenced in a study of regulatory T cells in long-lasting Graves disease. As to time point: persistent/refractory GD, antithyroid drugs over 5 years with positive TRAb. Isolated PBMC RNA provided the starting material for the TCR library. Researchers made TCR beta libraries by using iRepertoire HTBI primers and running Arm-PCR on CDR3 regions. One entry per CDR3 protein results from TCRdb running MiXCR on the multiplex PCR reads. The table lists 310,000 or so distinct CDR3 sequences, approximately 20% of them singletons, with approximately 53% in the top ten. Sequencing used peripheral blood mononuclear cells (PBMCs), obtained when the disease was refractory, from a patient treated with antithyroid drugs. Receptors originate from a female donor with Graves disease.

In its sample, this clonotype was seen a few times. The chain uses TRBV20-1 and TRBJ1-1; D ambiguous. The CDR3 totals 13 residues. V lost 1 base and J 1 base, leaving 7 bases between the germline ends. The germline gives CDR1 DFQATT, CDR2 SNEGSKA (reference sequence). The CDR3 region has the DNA TGCAGTGCTAGAGGCCCGGAGAACACTGAAGCTTTCTTT. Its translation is CSARGPENTEAFF.

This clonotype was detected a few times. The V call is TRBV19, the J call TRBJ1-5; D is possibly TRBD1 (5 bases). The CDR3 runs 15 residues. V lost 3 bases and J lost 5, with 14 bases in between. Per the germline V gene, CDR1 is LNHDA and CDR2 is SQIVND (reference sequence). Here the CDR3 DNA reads TGTGCCAGTAGTATTGGGGGACCTACCGATCAGCCCCAGCATTTT. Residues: CASSIGGPTDQPQHF. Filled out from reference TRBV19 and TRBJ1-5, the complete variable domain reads DGGITQSPKYLFRKEGQNVTLSCEQNLNHDAMYWYRQDPGQGLRLIYYSQIVNDFQKGDIAEGYSVSREKKESFPLTVTSAQKNPTAFYLCASSIGGPTDQPQHFGDGTRLSIL.

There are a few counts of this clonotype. The CDR3 DNA is TGTGCCTGGAGTGTAGGGGGGAGTAACGAGCAGTACTTC. This codes for CAWSVGGSNEQYF. The V call is TRBV30, the J call TRBJ2-7, with D perhaps given as TRBD1 or TRBD2 (6 bases each). V lost 0 bases and J 5 bases, leaving 11 bases between the germline ends. The CDR3 sequence is 13 residues long. The germline gives CDR1 GTSNPN, CDR2 SVGIG (reference sequence).

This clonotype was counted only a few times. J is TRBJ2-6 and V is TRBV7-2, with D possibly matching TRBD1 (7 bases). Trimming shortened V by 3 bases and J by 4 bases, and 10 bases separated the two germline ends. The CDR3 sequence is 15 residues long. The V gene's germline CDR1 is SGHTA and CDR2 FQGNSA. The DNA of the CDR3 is TGTGCCAGCAGCTTGGAGGGACAGGGGGCCAACGTCCTGACTTTC. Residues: CASSLEGQGANVLTF. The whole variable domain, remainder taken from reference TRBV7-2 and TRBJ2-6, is GAGVSQSPSNKVTEKGKDVELRCDPISGHTALYWYRQSLGQGLEFLIYFQGNSAPDKSGLPSDRFSAERTGGSVSTLTIQRTQQEDSAVYLCASSLEGQGANVLTFGAGSRLTVL.

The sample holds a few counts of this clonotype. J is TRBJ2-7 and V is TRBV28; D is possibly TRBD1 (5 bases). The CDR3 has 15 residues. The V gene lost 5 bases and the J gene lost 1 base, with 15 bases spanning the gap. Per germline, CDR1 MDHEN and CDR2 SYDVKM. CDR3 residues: CASSLDSPRSYEQYF. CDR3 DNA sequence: TGTGCCAGCAGTCTCGACAGCCCACGGTCCTACGAGCAGTACTTC.

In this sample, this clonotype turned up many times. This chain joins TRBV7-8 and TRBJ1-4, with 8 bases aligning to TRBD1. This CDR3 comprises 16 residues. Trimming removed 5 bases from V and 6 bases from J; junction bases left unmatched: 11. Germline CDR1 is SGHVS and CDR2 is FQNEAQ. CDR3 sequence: CASSPDRTGWDEKLFF. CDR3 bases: TGTGCCAGCAGCCCAGACCGGACAGGGTGGGATGAAAAACTGTTTTTT.

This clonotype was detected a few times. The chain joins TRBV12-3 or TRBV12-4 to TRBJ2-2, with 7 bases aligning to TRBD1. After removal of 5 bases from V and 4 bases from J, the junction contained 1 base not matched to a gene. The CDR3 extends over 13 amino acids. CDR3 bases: TGTGCCAGCAGTGGGACAGTCACCGGGGAGCTGTTTTTT. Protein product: CASSGTVTGELFF.

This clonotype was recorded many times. The CDR3 region is CASKAGGETQYF. For the CDR3, the DNA is TGTGCCAGCAAGGCGGGAGGGGAGACCCAGTACTTC. This chain connects TRBV3-1 to TRBJ2-5; 9 bases are shared with TRBD2. With 7 bases clipped from V and 5 bases from J, the junction kept 2 bases outside the gene matches. The CDR3 covers 12 residues. Germline V gene sequence: CDR1 LGHDT, CDR2 YNNKEL (reference sequence).

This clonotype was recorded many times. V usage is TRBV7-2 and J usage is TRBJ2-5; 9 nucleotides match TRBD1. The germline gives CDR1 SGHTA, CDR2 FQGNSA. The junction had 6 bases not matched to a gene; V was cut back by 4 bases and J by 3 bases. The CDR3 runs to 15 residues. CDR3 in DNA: TGTGCCAGCAGCTGGGGACAGGGTGAGGAAGAGACCCAGTACTTC. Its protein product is CASSWGQGEEETQYF.

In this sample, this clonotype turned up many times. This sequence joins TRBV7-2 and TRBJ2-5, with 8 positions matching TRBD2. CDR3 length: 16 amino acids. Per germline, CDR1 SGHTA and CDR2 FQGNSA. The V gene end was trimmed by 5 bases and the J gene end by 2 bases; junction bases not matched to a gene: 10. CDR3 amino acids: CASSTNSGSFQETQYF. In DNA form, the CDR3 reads TGTGCCAGCAGCACCAACAGCGGGAGCTTTCAAGAGACCCAGTACTTC.

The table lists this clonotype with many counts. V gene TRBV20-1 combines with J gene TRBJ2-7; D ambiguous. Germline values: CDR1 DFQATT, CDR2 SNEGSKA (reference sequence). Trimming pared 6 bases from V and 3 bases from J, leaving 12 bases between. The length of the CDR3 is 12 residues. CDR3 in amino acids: CSATTTGYEQYF. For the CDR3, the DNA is TGCAGTGCCACCACGACGGGCTACGAGCAGTACTTC.

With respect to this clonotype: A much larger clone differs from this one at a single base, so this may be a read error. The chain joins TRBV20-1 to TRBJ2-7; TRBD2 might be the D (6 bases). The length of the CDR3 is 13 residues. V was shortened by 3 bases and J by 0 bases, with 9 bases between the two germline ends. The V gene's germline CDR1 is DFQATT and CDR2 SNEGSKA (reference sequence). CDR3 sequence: CSASGTLSYEQYF. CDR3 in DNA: TGCAGTGCTAGCGGGACTCTCTCCTACGAGCAGTACTTC.

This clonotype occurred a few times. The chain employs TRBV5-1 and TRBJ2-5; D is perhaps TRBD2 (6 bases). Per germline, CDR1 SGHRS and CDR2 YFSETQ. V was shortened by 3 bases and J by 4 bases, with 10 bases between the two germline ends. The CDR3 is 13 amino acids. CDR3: CASSWDWGETQYF. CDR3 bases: TGCGCCAGCAGCTGGGACTGGGGAGAGACCCAGTACTTC.

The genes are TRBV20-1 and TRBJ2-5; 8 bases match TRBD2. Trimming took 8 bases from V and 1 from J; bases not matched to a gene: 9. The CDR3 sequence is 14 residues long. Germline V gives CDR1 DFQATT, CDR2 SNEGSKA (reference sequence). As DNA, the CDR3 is TGCAGTCCAAGGCGACTAGCGACCCAAGAGACCCAGTACTTC. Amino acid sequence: CSPRRLATQETQYF.

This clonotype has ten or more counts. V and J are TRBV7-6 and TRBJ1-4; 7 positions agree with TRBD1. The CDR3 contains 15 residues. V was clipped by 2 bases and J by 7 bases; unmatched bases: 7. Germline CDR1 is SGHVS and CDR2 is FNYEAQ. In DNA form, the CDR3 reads TGTGCCAGCAGCTTACGACAGGGAGGCACTGAAAAACTGTTTTTT. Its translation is CASSLRQGGTEKLFF.

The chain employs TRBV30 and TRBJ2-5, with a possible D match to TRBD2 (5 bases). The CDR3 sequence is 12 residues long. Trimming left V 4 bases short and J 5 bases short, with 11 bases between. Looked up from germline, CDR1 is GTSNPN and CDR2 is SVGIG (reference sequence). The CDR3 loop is CAWTGSGETQYF. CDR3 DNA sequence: TGTGCCTGGACTGGGTCGGGGGAGACCCAGTACTTC. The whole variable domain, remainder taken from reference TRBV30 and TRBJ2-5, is SQTIHQWPATLVQPVGSPLSLECTVEGTSNPNLYWYRQAAGRGLQLLFYSVGIGQISSEVPQNLSASRPQDRQFILSSKKLLLSDSGFYLCAWTGSGETQYFGPGTRLLVL.

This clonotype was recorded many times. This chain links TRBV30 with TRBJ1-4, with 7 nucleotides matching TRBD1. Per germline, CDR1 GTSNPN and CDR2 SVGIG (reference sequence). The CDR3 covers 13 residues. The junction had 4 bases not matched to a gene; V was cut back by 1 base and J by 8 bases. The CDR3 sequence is CAWSGTGDEKLFF. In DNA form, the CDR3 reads TGTGCCTGGAGTGGTACAGGGGACGAAAAACTGTTTTTT.

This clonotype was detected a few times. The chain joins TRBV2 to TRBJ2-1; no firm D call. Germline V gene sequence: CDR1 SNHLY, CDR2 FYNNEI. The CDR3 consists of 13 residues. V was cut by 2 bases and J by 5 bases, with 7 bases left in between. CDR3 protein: CASSEFAHNEQFF. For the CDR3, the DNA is TGTGCCAGCAGTGAATTCGCCCACAATGAGCAGTTCTTC. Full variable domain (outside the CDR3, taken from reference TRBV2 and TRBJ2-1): EPEVTQTPSHQVTQMGQEVILRCVPISNHLYFYWYRQILGQKVEFLVSFYNNEISEKSEIFDDQFSVERPDGSNFTLKIRSTKLEDSAMYFCASSEFAHNEQFFGPGTRLTVL.

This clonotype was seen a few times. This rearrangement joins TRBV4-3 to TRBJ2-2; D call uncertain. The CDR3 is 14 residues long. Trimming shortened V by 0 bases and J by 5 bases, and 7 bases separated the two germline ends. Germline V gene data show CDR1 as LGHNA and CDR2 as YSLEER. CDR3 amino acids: CASSQDHETGELFF. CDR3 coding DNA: TGCGCCAGCAGCCAAGATCATGAAACCGGGGAGCTGTTTTTT.

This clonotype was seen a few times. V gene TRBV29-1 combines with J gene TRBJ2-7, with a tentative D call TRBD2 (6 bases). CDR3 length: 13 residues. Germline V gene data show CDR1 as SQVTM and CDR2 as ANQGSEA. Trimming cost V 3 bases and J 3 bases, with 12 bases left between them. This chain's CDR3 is CSVDGAGNYEQYF. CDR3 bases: TGCAGCGTTGACGGGGCGGGAAACTACGAGCAGTACTTC.

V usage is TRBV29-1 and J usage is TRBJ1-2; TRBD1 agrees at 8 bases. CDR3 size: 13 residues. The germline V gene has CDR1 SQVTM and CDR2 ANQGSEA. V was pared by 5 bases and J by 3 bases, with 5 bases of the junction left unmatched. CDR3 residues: CSVSTGEDYGYTF. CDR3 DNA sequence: TGCAGCGTTTCGACAGGGGAGGACTATGGCTACACCTTC. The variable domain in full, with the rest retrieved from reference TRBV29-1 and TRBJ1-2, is SAVISQKPSRDICQRGTSLTIQCQVDSQVTMMFWYRQQPGQSLTLIATANQGSEATYESGFVIDKFPISRPNLTFSTLTVSNMSPEDSSIYLCSVSTGEDYGYTFGSGTRLTVV.

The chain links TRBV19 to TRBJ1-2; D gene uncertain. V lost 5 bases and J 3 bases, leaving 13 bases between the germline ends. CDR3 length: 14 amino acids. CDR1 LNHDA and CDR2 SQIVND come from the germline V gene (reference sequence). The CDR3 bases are TGTGCCAGTAGTGGCGCAGCCAATTACTATGGCTACACCTTC. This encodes CASSGAANYYGYTF.

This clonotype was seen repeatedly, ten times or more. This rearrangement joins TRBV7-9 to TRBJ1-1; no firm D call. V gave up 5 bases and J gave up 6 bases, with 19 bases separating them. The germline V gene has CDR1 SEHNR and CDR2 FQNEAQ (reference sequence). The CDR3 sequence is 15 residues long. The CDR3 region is CASSNPAGRTAEAFF. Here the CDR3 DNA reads TGTGCCAGCAGCAACCCAGCCGGAAGAACCGCTGAAGCTTTCTTT.

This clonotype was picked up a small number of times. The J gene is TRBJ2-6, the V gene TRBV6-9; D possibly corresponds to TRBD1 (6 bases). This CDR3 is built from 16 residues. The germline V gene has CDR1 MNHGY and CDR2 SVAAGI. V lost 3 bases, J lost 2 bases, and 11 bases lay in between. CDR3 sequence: CASSYGNRAGANVLTF. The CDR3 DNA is TGTGCCAGCAGTTACGGGAACAGGGCTGGGGCCAACGTCCTGACTTTC.

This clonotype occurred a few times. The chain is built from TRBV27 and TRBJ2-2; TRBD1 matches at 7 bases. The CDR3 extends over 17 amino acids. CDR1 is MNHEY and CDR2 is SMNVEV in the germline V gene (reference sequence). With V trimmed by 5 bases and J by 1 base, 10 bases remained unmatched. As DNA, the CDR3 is TGTGCCAGCAGTCCCCTTCAGACAGGGAAGAACACCGGGGAGCTGTTTTTT. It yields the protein CASSPLQTGKNTGELFF.

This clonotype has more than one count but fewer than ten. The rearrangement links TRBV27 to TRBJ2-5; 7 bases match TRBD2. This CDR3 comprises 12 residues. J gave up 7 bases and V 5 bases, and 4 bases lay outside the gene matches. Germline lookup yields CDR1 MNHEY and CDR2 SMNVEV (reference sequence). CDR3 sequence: CASSGWEGTQYF. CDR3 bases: TGTGCCAGCAGTGGGTGGGAGGGGACCCAGTACTTC.

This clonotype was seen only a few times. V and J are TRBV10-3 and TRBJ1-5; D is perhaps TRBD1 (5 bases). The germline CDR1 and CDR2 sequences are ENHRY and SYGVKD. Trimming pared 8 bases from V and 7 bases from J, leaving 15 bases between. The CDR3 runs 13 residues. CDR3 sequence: CAISGGLGQPQHF. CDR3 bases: TGTGCCATCTCTGGGGGGTTGGGGCAGCCCCAGCATTTT.

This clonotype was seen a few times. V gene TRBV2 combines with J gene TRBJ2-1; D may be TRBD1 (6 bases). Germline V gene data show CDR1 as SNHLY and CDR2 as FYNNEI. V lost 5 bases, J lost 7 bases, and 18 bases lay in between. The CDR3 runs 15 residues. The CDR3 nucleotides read TGTGCCAGCAGTAATGACAGGCCCGTCAGTAATGAGCAGTTCTTC. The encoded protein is CASSNDRPVSNEQFF.

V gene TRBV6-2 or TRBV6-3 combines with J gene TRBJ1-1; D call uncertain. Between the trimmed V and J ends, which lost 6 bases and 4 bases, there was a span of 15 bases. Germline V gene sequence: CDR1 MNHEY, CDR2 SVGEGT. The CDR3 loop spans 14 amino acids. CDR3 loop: CASSRTLLGTEAFF. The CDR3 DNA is TGTGCCAGCAGCCGCACCTTACTAGGCACTGAAGCTTTCTTT.

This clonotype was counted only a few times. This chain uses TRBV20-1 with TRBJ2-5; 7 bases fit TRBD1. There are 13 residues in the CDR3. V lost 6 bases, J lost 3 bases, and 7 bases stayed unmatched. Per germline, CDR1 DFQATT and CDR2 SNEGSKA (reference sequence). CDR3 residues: CSAPGDSKETQYF. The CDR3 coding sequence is TGCAGTGCCCCAGGGGACAGCAAAGAGACCCAGTACTTC.

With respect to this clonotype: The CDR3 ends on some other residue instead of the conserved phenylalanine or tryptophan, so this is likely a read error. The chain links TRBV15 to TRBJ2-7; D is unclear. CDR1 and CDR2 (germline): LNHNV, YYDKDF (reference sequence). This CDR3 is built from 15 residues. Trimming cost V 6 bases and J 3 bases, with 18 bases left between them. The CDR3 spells CATSPSKLRRYEQYS. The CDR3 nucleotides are TGTGCCACCAGTCCGTCCAAACTGAGACGCTACGAGCAGTACTCC.